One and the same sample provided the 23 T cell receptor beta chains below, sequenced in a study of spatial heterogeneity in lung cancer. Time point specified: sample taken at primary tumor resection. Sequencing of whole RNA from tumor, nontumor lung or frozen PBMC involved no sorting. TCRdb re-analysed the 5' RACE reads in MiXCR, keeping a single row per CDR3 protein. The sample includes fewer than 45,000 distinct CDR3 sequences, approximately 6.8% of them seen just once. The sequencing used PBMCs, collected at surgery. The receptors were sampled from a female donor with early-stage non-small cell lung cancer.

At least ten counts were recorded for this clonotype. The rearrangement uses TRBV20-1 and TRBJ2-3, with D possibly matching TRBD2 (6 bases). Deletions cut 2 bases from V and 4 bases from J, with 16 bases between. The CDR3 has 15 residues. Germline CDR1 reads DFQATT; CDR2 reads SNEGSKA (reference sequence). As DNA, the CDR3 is TGCAGTGCTAGAATCGCCGGGACTGCTGCAGATACGCAGTATTTT. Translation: CSARIAGTAADTQYF.

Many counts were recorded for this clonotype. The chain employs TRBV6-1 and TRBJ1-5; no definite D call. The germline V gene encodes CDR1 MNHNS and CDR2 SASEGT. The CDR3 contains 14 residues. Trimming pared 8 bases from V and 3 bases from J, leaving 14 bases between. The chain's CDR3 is CASFPDGPNQPQHF. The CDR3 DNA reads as TGTGCCAGCTTCCCGGACGGCCCCAATCAGCCCCAGCATTTT.

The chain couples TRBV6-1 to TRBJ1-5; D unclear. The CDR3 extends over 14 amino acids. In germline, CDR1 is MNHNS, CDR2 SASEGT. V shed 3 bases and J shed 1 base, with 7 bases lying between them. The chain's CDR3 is CASSDGSSNQPQHF. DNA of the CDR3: TGTGCCAGCAGTGATGGATCAAGCAATCAGCCCCAGCATTTT.

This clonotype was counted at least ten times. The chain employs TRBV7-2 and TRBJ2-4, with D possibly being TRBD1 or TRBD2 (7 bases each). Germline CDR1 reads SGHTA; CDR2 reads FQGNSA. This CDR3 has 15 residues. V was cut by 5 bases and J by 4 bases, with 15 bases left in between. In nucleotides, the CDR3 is TGTGCCAGCAGCCCGGGGGGACAGCAGAAAAACATTCAGTACTTC. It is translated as CASSPGGQQKNIQYF.

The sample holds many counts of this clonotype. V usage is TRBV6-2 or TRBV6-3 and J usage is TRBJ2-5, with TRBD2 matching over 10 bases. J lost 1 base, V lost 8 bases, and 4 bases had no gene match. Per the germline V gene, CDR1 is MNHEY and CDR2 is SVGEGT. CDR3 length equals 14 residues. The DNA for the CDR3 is TGTGCCAGCGGAAGGACTAGCGGCCAAGAGACCCAGTACTTC. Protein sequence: CASGRTSGQETQYF.

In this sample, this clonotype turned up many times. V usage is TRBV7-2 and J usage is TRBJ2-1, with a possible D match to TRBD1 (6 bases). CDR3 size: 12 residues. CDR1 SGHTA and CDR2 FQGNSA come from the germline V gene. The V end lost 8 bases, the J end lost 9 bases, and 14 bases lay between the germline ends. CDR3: CASGRQAGEQFF. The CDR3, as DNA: TGTGCCAGCGGAAGACAGGCGGGTGAGCAGTTCTTC.

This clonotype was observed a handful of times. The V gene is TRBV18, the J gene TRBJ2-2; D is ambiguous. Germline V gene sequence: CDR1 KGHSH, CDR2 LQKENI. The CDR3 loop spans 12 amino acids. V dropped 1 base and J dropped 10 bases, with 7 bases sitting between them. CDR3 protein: CASSPLAEELFF. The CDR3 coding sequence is TGTGCCAGCTCACCACTTGCGGAGGAGCTGTTTTTT.

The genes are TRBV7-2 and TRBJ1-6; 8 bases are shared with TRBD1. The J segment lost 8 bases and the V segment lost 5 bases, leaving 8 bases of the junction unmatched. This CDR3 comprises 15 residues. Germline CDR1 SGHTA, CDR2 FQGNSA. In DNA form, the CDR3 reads TGTGCCAGCAGCCAGTCGGGACAGGCGTATTCACCCCTCCACTTT. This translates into CASSQSGQAYSPLHF.

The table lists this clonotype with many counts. The CDR3 coding sequence is TGTGCCAGCCGTCTTTGGACCTCTAATTCACCCCTCCACTTT. The encoded protein is CASRLWTSNSPLHF. This chain links TRBV12-3 or TRBV12-4 with TRBJ1-6, with D unclear. This CDR3 contains 14 residues. Trimming took 8 bases from V and 6 from J, leaving 14 bases between them.

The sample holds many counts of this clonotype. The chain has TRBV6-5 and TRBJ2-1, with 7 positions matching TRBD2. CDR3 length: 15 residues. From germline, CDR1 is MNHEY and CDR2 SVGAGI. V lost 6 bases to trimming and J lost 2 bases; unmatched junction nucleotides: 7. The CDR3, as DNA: TGTGCCAGCAGGAGAGAGACTAGCCCCTACAATGAGCAGTTCTTC. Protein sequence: CASRRETSPYNEQFF.

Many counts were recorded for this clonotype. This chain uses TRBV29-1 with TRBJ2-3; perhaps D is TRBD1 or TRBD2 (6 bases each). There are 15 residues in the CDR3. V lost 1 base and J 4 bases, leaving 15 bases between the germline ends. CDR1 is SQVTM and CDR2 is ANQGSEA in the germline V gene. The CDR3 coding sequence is TGCAGCGTTGAAGGTTGGGGGGCAAGGGCAGATACGCAGTATTTT. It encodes CSVEGWGARADTQYF.

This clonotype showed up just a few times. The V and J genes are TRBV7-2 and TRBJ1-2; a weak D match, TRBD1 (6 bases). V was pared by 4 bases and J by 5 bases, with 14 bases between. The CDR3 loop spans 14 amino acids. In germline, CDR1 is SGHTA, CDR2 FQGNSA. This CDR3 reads CASSSAGGGYGYTF. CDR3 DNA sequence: TGTGCCAGCAGCTCTGCTGGGGGCGGATATGGCTACACCTTC.

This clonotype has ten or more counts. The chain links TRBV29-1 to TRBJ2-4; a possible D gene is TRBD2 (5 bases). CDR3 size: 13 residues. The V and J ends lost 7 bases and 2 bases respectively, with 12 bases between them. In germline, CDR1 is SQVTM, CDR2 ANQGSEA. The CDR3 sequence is CSAIGVTKNIQYF. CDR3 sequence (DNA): TGCAGCGCCATCGGGGTGACCAAAAACATTCAGTACTTC.

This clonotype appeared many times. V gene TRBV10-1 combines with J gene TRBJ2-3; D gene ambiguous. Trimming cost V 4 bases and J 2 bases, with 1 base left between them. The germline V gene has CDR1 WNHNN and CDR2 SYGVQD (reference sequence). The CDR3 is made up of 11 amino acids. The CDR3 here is CASSVTDTQYF. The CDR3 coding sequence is TGCGCCAGCAGTGTCACAGATACGCAGTATTTT.

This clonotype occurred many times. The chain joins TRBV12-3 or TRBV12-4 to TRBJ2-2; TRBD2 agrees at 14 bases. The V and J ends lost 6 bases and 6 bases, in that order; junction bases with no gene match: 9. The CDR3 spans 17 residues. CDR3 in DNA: TGTGCCAGCAGACCCGGACTAGCGGGGGGTGGCCCCGGGGAGCTGTTTTTT. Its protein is CASRPGLAGGGPGELFF.

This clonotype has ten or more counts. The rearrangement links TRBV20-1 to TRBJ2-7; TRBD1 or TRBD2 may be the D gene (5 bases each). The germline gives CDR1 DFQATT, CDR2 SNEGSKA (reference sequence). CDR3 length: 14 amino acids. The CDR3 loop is CSDSPPGSSYEQYF. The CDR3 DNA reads TGCAGCGACAGCCCACCGGGGTCCTCCTACGAGCAGTACTTC.

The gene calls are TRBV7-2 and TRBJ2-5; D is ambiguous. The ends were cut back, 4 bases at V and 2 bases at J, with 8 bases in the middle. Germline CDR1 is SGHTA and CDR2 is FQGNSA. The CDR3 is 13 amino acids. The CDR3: CASSSDRQETQYF. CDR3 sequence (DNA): TGTGCCAGCAGCTCCGACCGTCAAGAGACCCAGTACTTC.

The CDR3 DNA reads TGCGCCAGCAGCCGCCGGACAGACATGAACACTGAAGCTTTCTTT. Protein sequence: CASSRRTDMNTEAFF. The J gene is TRBJ1-1, the V gene TRBV5-1; tentatively, D is TRBD1 (6 bases). This CDR3 is 15 amino acids long. V lost 4 bases, J lost 0 bases, and 13 bases lay in between. Germline V CDR1 and CDR2: SGHRS, YFSETQ.

The CDR3 sequence is CASSFTGARDTEAFF. CDR3 nucleotide sequence: TGCGCCAGCAGCTTCACAGGGGCGAGGGACACTGAAGCTTTCTTT. The chain is built from TRBV5-1 and TRBJ1-1; 7 bases agree with TRBD1. CDR1 SGHRS and CDR2 YFSETQ come from the germline V gene. CDR3 length: 15 amino acids. With 2 bases clipped from V and 3 bases from J, the junction kept 7 bases outside the gene matches.

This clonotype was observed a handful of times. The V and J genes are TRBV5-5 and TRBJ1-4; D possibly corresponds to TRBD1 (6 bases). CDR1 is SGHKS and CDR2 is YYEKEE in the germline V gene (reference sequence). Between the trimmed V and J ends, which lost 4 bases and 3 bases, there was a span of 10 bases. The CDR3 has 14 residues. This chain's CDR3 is CASSLTGPNEKLFF. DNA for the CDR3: TGTGCCAGCAGCCTCACAGGGCCTAATGAAAAACTGTTTTTT.

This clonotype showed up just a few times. Here the CDR3 DNA reads TGTGCCAGCAGCGTAGAGTCCTACCGTGGCGAGCAGTACTTC. Its protein is CASSVESYRGEQYF. The gene calls are TRBV9 and TRBJ2-7; D unresolved. The length of the CDR3 is 14 residues. The germline gives CDR1 SGDLS, CDR2 YYNGEE. V shed 0 bases and J shed 6 bases, with 13 bases lying between them. The full variable domain, in which reference TRBV9 and TRBJ2-7 provide the parts outside the CDR3, is DSGVTQTPKHLITATGQRVTLRCSPRSGDLSVYWYQQSLDQGLQFLIQYYNGEERAKGNILERFSAQQFPDLHSELNLSSLELGDSALYFCASSVESYRGEQYFGPGTRLTVT.

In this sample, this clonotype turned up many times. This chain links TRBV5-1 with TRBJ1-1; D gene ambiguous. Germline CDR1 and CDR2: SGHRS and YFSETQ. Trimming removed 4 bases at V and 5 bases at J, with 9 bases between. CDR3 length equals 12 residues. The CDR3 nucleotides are TGCGCCAGCAGCCCAATGGGAACTGAAGCTTTCTTT. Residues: CASSPMGTEAFF.

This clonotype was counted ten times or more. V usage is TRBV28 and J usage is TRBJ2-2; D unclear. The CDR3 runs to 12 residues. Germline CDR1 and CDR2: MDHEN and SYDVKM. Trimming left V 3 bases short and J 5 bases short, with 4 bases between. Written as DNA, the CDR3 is TGTGCCAGCAGTTTTTGGACCGGGGAGCTGTTTTTT. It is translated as CASSFWTGELFF.